The 21 T cell receptor beta chains below were found in one sample sequenced in a study of T cell changes during pregnancy in multiple sclerosis. The assay was immunoSEQ multiplex PCR, and TCRdb's table has in-frame clones only and misses some. The repertoire holds over 60,000 clones, with about 93% as singletons. The sequencing used peripheral blood, collected in the first trimester of pregnancy. These receptors were collected from a female donor with multiple sclerosis, enrolled in a pregnancy study.

The chain recombines TRBV19 with TRBJ2-2, with 7 bases that match TRBD1. The CDR3 is made up of 15 amino acids. J was trimmed by 4 bases and V by 9 bases; bases with no gene match: 11. In germline, CDR1 is LNHDA, CDR2 SQIVND (reference sequence). The CDR3 DNA reads TGTGCCAGCGAACAGGGGCCCAGTATCACCGGGGAGCTGTTTTTT. It codes for CASEQGPSITGELFF.

The rearrangement joins TRBV10-1 to TRBJ2-2, with D perhaps matching TRBD2 (5 bases). The germline V and J ends were trimmed by 6 bases and 7 bases, with 18 bases remaining between them. Germline V gene data show CDR1 as WNHNN and CDR2 as SYGVQD (reference sequence). The CDR3 is 15 amino acids. The CDR3 is CASSPGEGRNGELFF. The CDR3, as DNA: TGCGCCAGCAGCCCCGGTGAGGGTAGGAACGGGGAGCTGTTTTTT.

This clone was counted between two and nine times. The CDR3 DNA is TGTGCCTGGGGGAGGGACGTCTATCAGCCCCAGCATTTT. Translating it yields CAWGRDVYQPQHF. This chain uses TRBV30 with TRBJ1-5; D might be TRBD1 (5 bases). Trimming left V 5 bases short and J 5 bases short, with 13 bases between. The length of the CDR3 is 13 residues. Germline CDR1 reads GTSNPN; CDR2 reads SVGIG (reference sequence).

DNA of the CDR3: TGTGCCAGCAGCTTGGGGGGGACTAATGAAAAACTGTTTTTT. This gives the protein CASSLGGTNEKLFF. This rearrangement joins TRBV7-9 to TRBJ1-4; TRBD1 is a possible D gene (5 bases). CDR1 is SEHNR, CDR2 FQNEAQ, per germline (reference sequence). This CDR3 is built from 14 residues. V was shortened by 3 bases and J by 2 bases, with 7 bases between the two germline ends.

The CDR3 DNA is TGTGCCAGCAGCATACCCCCATCAGGCGCAGATACGCAGTATTTT. Translated, it gives CASSIPPSGADTQYF. The rearrangement joins TRBV5-4 to TRBJ2-3, with unresolved D. Germline V gives CDR1 SGHNT, CDR2 YYREEE (reference sequence). The CDR3 has 15 amino acids. Trimming removed 4 bases from V and 4 bases from J, with 16 bases in between.

Here the CDR3 DNA reads TGTGCCAGCAGGAGCGGGGGGGCCGAAGATACGCAGTATTTT. This sequence encodes CASRSGGAEDTQYF. This chain joins TRBV7-9 and TRBJ2-3; 10 nucleotides match TRBD2. The CDR3 consists of 14 residues. Germline CDR1 reads SEHNR; CDR2 reads FQNEAQ (reference sequence). V lost 6 bases and J lost 5; bases outside the gene matches: 5.

The chain employs TRBV6-5 and TRBJ2-5; tentatively, D is TRBD2 (6 bases). Germline CDR1 and CDR2: MNHEY and SVGAGI. Trimming removed 6 bases at V and 5 bases at J, with 13 bases between. The CDR3 loop spans 13 amino acids. The CDR3 DNA sequence: TGTGCCAGCAGCTCAGGGACTGGGGAGACCCAGTACTTC. Its protein product is CASSSGTGETQYF.

The rearrangement links TRBV6-5 to TRBJ2-7; tentatively, D is TRBD1 (5 bases). CDR1 MNHEY and CDR2 SVGAGI come from the germline V gene. This CDR3 is 12 amino acids long. In nucleotides, the CDR3 is TGTGCATCCAGGGCCGCTACCTACGAGCAGTACTTC. Translated: CASRAATYEQYF.

A remark on this clone: The junction differs from germline at one of its ends, possibly a read error. This rearrangement joins TRBV18 to TRBJ2-1; 9 bases align to TRBD1. The CDR3 is made up of 16 amino acids. Germline CDR1 and CDR2: KGHSH and LQKENI. DNA of the CDR3: TGTGCCAGCTCAACACCCGACAGGGGGTATCAGAGTGAGCAGTTCTTC. This sequence encodes CASSTPDRGYQSEQFF.

The CDR3 spells CASSSRDRANSPLHF. DNA of the CDR3: TGTGCCAGCAGTTCCAGGGACAGAGCTAATTCACCCCTCCACTTT. V usage is TRBV27 and J usage is TRBJ1-6; 7 bases are shared with TRBD1. The CDR3 runs to 15 residues. With 4 bases clipped from V and 6 bases from J, the junction kept 6 bases outside the gene matches. In germline, CDR1 is MNHEY, CDR2 SMNVEV (reference sequence).

The chain combines TRBV29-1 with TRBJ2-7, with 7 bases fitting TRBD2. The trim removed 4 bases at V and 4 bases at J, leaving 13 bases unmatched. CDR1 and CDR2 (germline): SQVTM, ANQGSEA. The CDR3 totals 15 residues. The CDR3 coding sequence is TGCAGCGTTGTTGGGGGGGTGGGCAACCTTTACGAGCAGTACTTC. Amino acids: CSVVGGVGNLYEQYF.

The gene calls are TRBV9 and TRBJ2-1; possibly TRBD1 for D (6 bases). V was pared by 4 bases and J by 4 bases, with 18 bases between. Germline CDR1 SGDLS, CDR2 YYNGEE. This CDR3 is built from 16 residues. The CDR3 region is CASSPRWQGWYNEQFF. The CDR3 nucleotides read TGTGCCAGCAGCCCCCGGTGGCAGGGGTGGTACAATGAGCAGTTCTTC.

The chain uses TRBV9 and TRBJ2-3, with a tentative D call TRBD1 (5 bases). The CDR3 consists of 16 residues. V gave up 2 bases and J gave up 2 bases, with 15 bases separating them. Per germline, CDR1 SGDLS and CDR2 YYNGEE. The DNA of the CDR3 is TGTGCCAGCAGCGTCCACCCAGGGATAAACACAGATACGCAGTATTTT. Translation gives CASSVHPGINTDTQYF.

This chain links TRBV16 with TRBJ2-7, with TRBD2 as a possible D gene (6 bases). The V gene's germline CDR1 is KGHSY and CDR2 FQNENV. The CDR3 length is 16 residues. The V end lost 0 bases, the J end lost 3 bases, and 15 bases lay between the germline ends. CDR3: CASSQSGGTLFYEQYF. DNA of the CDR3: TGTGCCAGCAGCCAATCGGGCGGGACGCTATTCTACGAGCAGTACTTC.

J is TRBJ1-1 and V is TRBV25-1; D call uncertain. This CDR3 comprises 13 residues. The V end lost 4 bases, the J end lost 3 bases, and 9 bases lay between the germline ends. Germline-derived CDR1 and CDR2 are MGHDK and SYGVNS. DNA for the CDR3: TGTGCCAGCAGTGTATCCACAGACACTGAAGCTTTCTTT. Residues: CASSVSTDTEAFF.

The table lists this clone with a count of one. The chain is built from TRBV5-1 and TRBJ1-3; possible D gene TRBD1, 5 bases. The CDR3 contains 14 residues. V was shortened by 5 bases and J by 0 bases, with 9 bases between the two germline ends. CDR1 and CDR2 from the germline V gene are SGHRS and YFSETQ. As DNA, the CDR3 is TGCGCCAGCAGTACGGACAACTCTGGAAACACCATATATTTT. It is translated as CASSTDNSGNTIYF.

The chain recombines TRBV6-6 with TRBJ1-2; perhaps TRBD1 as D (5 bases). This CDR3 has 16 residues. CDR1 and CDR2 from the germline V gene are MNHNY and SVGAGI (reference sequence). V dropped 5 bases and J dropped 3 bases, with 19 bases sitting between them. For the CDR3, the DNA is TGTGCCAGCAGTCCTAACTGGGGGGGGTCGGACTATGGCTACACCTTC. It specifies CASSPNWGGSDYGYTF.

The chain joins TRBV12-2 to TRBJ2-1; the table names TRBD1, a call not compared with the DNA. TRBV12-2 is flagged as a pseudogene. This CDR3 has 17 residues. The DNA for the CDR3 is TGTGCAAGTCGCCGTAGAGGGCTGGGACACTCCTACAATGAGCAGTTCTTC. Its translation: CASRRRGLGHSYNEQFF.

The chain combines TRBV27 with TRBJ2-1; maybe TRBD2 (6 bases). Trimming stripped 1 base from V and 1 base from J, with 14 bases between. The CDR3 length is 17 residues. Germline CDR1 and CDR2: MNHEY and SMNVEV (reference sequence). DNA of the CDR3: TGTGCCAGCAGTTTATACTTATCCAGCGGGTCCTACAATGAGCAGTTCTTC. It specifies CASSLYLSSGSYNEQFF.

The chain couples TRBV6-5 to TRBJ2-7; 9 bases are a match to TRBD2. CDR3 length equals 14 residues. V was clipped by 8 bases and J by 2 bases; unmatched bases: 7. The germline gives CDR1 MNHEY, CDR2 SVGAGI. CDR3 DNA: TGTGCCAGCGGGATCGCGGGAGGGCCCTACGAGCAGTACTTC. Translation: CASGIAGGPYEQYF.

The chain joins TRBV7-9 to TRBJ1-2; possibly TRBD1 for D (6 bases). Germline loops: CDR1 SEHNR, CDR2 FQNEAQ (reference sequence). V was shortened by 5 bases and J by 8 bases, with 9 bases between the two germline ends. There are 11 residues in the CDR3. The CDR3, as DNA: TGTGCCAGCAGCAACAGGGACGGCTACACCTTC. It is translated as CASSNRDGYTF.